The T cell receptor (beta chain) described here comes from a study of radiotherapy plus CTLA-4 blockade in lung cancer. This CDR3 spans 15 amino acids. Germline V gives CDR1 SGHAT, CDR2 FQNNGV. With 5 bases clipped from V and 6 bases from J, the junction kept 7 bases outside the gene matches. Sequenced by immunoSEQ multiplex PCR; TCRdb stores in-frame clones only, minus some. The repertoire consists of about 76,000 clones, with under 85% occurring once and the leading ten covering approximately 0.79%. Study results and limitations: Researchers report tumor-derived TCR clones expanding in blood after radiotherapy plus ipilimumab. Interferon-beta, together with early blood T cell clone dynamics, reportedly best predicted response.

A word on this clone: Its antigen is not known.

V usage is TRBV11-2 and J usage is TRBJ2-2; 9 positions agree with TRBD1. Specimen: peripheral blood, collected from a patient treated with radiotherapy plus ipilimumab. This TCR was sampled from a human donor with non-small cell lung cancer who had stable disease on radiotherapy plus ipilimumab. The chain's CDR3 is CASSARDRVAGELFF. The CDR3 DNA sequence: TGTGCCAGCAGCGCACGGGACAGGGTGGCCGGGGAGCTGTTTTTT. Filled out from reference TRBV11-2 and TRBJ2-2, the complete variable domain reads EAGVAQSPRYKIIEKRQSVAFWCNPISGHATLYWYQQILGQGPKLLIQFQNNGVVDDSQLPKDRFSAERLKGVDSTLKIQPAKLEDSAVYLCASSARDRVAGELFFGEGSRLTVL.